These T cell receptor beta chains were read from a single sample in a study of blood T cell repertoires in COVID-19. The repertoire was sequenced with immunoSEQ multiplex PCR; TCRdb's copy has only in-frame clones and lacks some. The sample yields around 400,000 clones, around 89% seen once. Sequenced material: peripheral blood. The receptors originated from a man aged 40-55 years with acute or convalescent COVID-19. Each CDR3 is given with its conserved first and last residue. A D gene is named only where the DNA matches it firmly. Rows may omit the clone size; those that give it use once, few, many or a size class.

j_call v_call clone_size d_call cdr3_aa cdr3_nt
TRBJ2-1 TRBV6-6 . . CASSYSRNEQFF TGTGCCAGCAGTTACTCCCGCAATGAGCAGTTCTTC
TRBJ2-7 TRBV4-1 . . CASSQETGVREQYF TGCGCCAGCAGCCAAGAGACGGGAGTAAGGGAGCAGTACTTC
TRBJ2-7 TRBV5-1 . . CASSLDWGPYEQYF TGCGCCAGCAGCTTAGATTGGGGGCCCTACGAGCAGTACTTC
TRBJ1-2 TRBV7-9 once . CASSLGRGGNYGYTF TGTGCCAGCAGCTTAGGACGGGGAGGGAACTATGGCTACACCTTC
TRBJ1-2 TRBV7-2 . . CASSWETQWVYGYTF TGTGCCAGCAGTTGGGAGACCCAGTGGGTCTATGGCTACACCTTC
TRBJ1-5 TRBV28 . . CASRLPGALSQPQHF TGTGCCAGCAGGCTCCCGGGTGCTCTGAGTCAGCCCCAGCATTTT
TRBJ1-4 TRBV7-6 . . CASSFGQNNEKLFF TGTGCCAGCAGCTTTGGACAGAATAATGAAAAACTGTTTTTT
TRBJ1-5 TRBV15 once TRBD1 CATSVGQGLQPQHF TGTGCCACCAGCGTAGGACAGGGCCTGCAGCCCCAGCATTTT
TRBJ2-1 TRBV27 . TRBD2 CASSLRLAEYNEQFF TGTGCCAGCAGTTTACGGCTAGCGGAGTACAATGAGCAGTTCTTC
TRBJ1-2 TRBV6-5 . TRBD1 CASSRTGGAVTGYTF TGTGCCAGCAGTCGGACAGGGGGCGCGGTAACTGGCTACACCTTC
TRBJ2-7 TRBV19 . TRBD1 CASSDRTGAYEQYF TGTGCCAGTAGTGACCGGACAGGGGCGTACGAGCAGTACTTC
TRBJ2-7 TRBV18 . . CASSPIVRQTYEQYF TGTGCCAGCTCACCAATCGTTAGACAGACCTACGAGCAGTACTTC
TRBJ1-3 TRBV2 . TRBD1 CASLTPGTEPGNTIYF TGTGCCAGCCTAACACCGGGGACAGAACCTGGAAACACCATATATTTT
TRBJ2-7 TRBV7-8 few TRBD1 CASSLVSGGQYEQYF TGTGCCAGCAGCTTAGTGTCAGGGGGCCAATACGAGCAGTACTTC
TRBJ2-2 TRBV5-1 . TRBD1 CASSLVRTGPGELFF TGCGCCAGCAGCTTGGTTCGGACAGGGCCCGGGGAGCTGTTTTTT
TRBJ2-2 TRBV27 . TRBD2 CASMTSVVTGELFF TGTGCCAGCATGACTAGCGTAGTCACCGGGGAGCTGTTTTTT
TRBJ1-6 TRBV6-1 . . CASSEGTANSPLHF TGTGCCAGCAGTGAGGGCACGGCCAATTCACCCCTCCACTTT
TRBJ1-1 TRBV6-5 . TRBD1 CASRAGQPNTEAFF TGTGCCAGCAGGGCGGGACAGCCGAACACTGAAGCTTTCTTT
TRBJ2-7 TRBV28 . TRBD1 CASSPPTGSYEQYF TGTGCCAGCAGTCCGCCGACAGGGTCCTACGAGCAGTACTTC
TRBJ2-2 TRBV7-3 . TRBD1 CASSLTGTGPTGELFF TGTGCCAGCAGCTTAACCGGGACAGGGCCCACCGGGGAGCTGTTTTTT
TRBJ2-1 TRBV24-1 . . CATSDLLGTGQFF TGTGCCACCAGTGATTTGTTAGGCACAGGGCAGTTCTTC
TRBJ2-5 TRBV9 . . CASSVGEETQYF TGTGCCAGCAGCGTAGGAGAAGAGACCCAGTACTTC
TRBJ2-1 TRBV6-6 . . CASSYEGDGHEQFF TGTGCCAGCAGTTACGAGGGCGACGGCCATGAGCAGTTCTTC
TRBJ1-1 TRBV6-5 few . CASSRGEGLNTEAFF TGTGCCAGCAGTCGGGGGGAGGGGTTGAACACTGAAGCTTTCTTT
TRBJ1-6 TRBV27 . . CASSVGGARAPLHF TGTGCCAGCAGTGTAGGCGGGGCTCGGGCACCCCTCCACTTT
TRBJ2-7 TRBV5-4 . . CASSSPGGSDEQYF TGTGCCAGCAGCTCCCCAGGAGGGTCCGACGAGCAGTACTTC
TRBJ2-1 TRBV9 once . CASSGQGISYNEQFF TGTGCCAGCAGCGGGCAGGGAATCTCCTACAATGAGCAGTTCTTC
TRBJ2-1 TRBV7-8 once TRBD2 CASSLVAGGYNEQFF TGTGCCAGCAGCTTAGTAGCGGGGGGCTACAATGAGCAGTTCTTC